Below are 20 T cell receptor beta chains sequenced from a single sample in a study of blood T cell repertoires in COVID-19 (TCRdb year 2020). Library preparation used the immunoSEQ multiplex PCR assay. TCRdb holds this immuneACCESS table with in-frame rearrangements only. Some clones are missing; in checked studies, unresolved V genes explain under half, and the rest has no known cause. The table for this sample lists around 300,000 clones; under 90% of them were counted only once. Over 8.5% of the sample is taken by the ten largest. Sequences were obtained from PBMCs or T cells enriched from blood (not recorded which). The receptors were gathered from a woman in her twenties or thirties who had recovered from COVID-19.

V and J are TRBV6-5 and TRBJ1-6; D unresolved. Trimming stripped 0 bases from V and 7 bases from J, with 7 bases between. The germline CDR1 and CDR2 sequences are MNHEY and SVGAGI. This CDR3 contains 14 residues. The CDR3 region has the DNA TGTGCCAGCAGTTACTCGGAGACCAATTCACCCCTCCACTTT. It yields the protein CASSYSETNSPLHF.

The chain employs TRBV19 and TRBJ2-7; possible D gene TRBD1, 6 bases. CDR1 LNHDA and CDR2 SQIVND come from the germline V gene (reference sequence). V was trimmed by 5 bases and J by 2 bases, leaving 22 bases between them. The CDR3 extends over 17 amino acids. The CDR3 sequence is CASSLDSTTIPPYEQYF. The CDR3 nucleotides are TGTGCCAGTAGTCTGGACAGTACTACCATACCTCCCTACGAGCAGTACTTC.

The J gene is TRBJ2-1, the V gene TRBV6-1, with a weak D call TRBD1 (6 bases). V was clipped by 7 bases and J by 4 bases, with 14 bases between them. From germline, CDR1 is MNHNS and CDR2 SASEGT. The CDR3 sequence is 14 residues long. The DNA for the CDR3 is TGTGCCAGCAACCGGGACATGGAGTACAATGAGCAGTTCTTC. Protein product: CASNRDMEYNEQFF.

This clone was found a few times. The chain employs TRBV7-9 and TRBJ2-3, with TRBD1 identical over 9 bases. Germline V CDR1 and CDR2: SEHNR, FQNEAQ (reference sequence). CDR3 size: 15 residues. V gave up 5 bases and J gave up 1 base; unmatched junction bases: 4. The chain's CDR3 is CASSLRTGGTDTQYF. For the CDR3, the DNA is TGTGCCAGCAGCCTAAGGACAGGGGGCACAGATACGCAGTATTTT. Full variable domain (rest looked up from reference TRBV7-9 and TRBJ2-3): DTGVSQNPRHKITKRGQNVTFRCDPISEHNRLYWYRQTLGQGPEFLTYFQNEAQLEKSRLLSDRFSAERPKGSFSTLEIQRTEQGDSAMYLCASSLRTGGTDTQYFGPGTRLTVL.

The chain links TRBV29-1 to TRBJ2-1; TRBD2 aligns across 8 bases. J lost 8 bases, V lost 0 bases, and 12 bases had no gene match. Germline assignment: CDR1 SQVTM and CDR2 ANQGSEA. The CDR3 extends over 16 amino acids. CDR3 loop: CSVEELAGGPPDEQFF. In DNA, the CDR3 is TGCAGCGTTGAAGAGTTGGCGGGAGGCCCTCCGGATGAGCAGTTCTTC.

This rearrangement joins TRBV10-3 to TRBJ2-7, with TRBD1 as a possible D gene (5 bases). Trimming cost V 0 bases and J 4 bases, with 16 bases left between them. This CDR3 contains 16 residues. From germline, CDR1 is ENHRY and CDR2 SYGVKD. The CDR3 region is CAISESRLRTIYEQYF. CDR3 coding DNA: TGTGCCATCAGTGAGTCGAGACTCAGGACAATATACGAGCAGTACTTC.

This clone came up a few times. This rearrangement joins TRBV5-4 to TRBJ1-1; no reliable D call. CDR3 length: 15 residues. The germline V and J ends were trimmed by 1 base and 1 base, with 11 bases remaining between them. The germline gives CDR1 SGHNT, CDR2 YYREEE (reference sequence). The CDR3 DNA reads as TGTGCCAGCAGCTTGTCACAACAGCCGAACACTGAAGCTTTCTTT. Its translation is CASSLSQQPNTEAFF.

The rearrangement joins TRBV4-2 to TRBJ2-1; 10 nucleotides align to TRBD2. CDR1 and CDR2 (germline): LGHNA, YNFKEQ. This CDR3 is built from 15 residues. The junction had 1 base not matched to a gene; V was cut back by 1 base and J by 4 bases. CDR3 nucleotides: TGTGCCAGCAGCCAAGGGACTAGCGGATACAATGAGCAGTTCTTC. Translating it yields CASSQGTSGYNEQFF.

In nucleotides, the CDR3 is TGTGCCAGCAGCTTAGCGTTGGTCAAGGGCCGGGGCACTGAAGCTTTCTTT. Translation: CASSLALVKGRGTEAFF. The V gene is TRBV7-9, the J gene TRBJ1-1; D is uncertain. The CDR3 is 17 residues long. Trimming removed 0 bases from V and 4 bases from J, with 18 bases in between. The germline gives CDR1 SEHNR, CDR2 FQNEAQ (reference sequence).

The chain joins TRBV7-8 to TRBJ1-5, with D possibly TRBD1 on 6 matching bases. Trimming took 4 bases from V and 4 from J, leaving 14 bases between them. The length of the CDR3 is 15 residues. Germline assignment: CDR1 SGHVS and CDR2 FQNEAQ. The CDR3 DNA reads as TGTGCCAGCAGCTGGGGACCGAGGGGGAATCAGCCCCAGCATTTT. Protein product: CASSWGPRGNQPQHF.

The V gene is TRBV10-3, the J gene TRBJ1-2; no firm D call. Germline-derived CDR1 and CDR2 are ENHRY and SYGVKD. The CDR3 contains 16 residues. Trimming pared 1 base from V and 0 bases from J, leaving 12 bases between. CDR3 amino acids: CAISELRSGTNYGYTF. The CDR3 bases are TGTGCCATCAGTGAGTTACGATCGGGGACTAACTATGGCTACACCTTC.

The V and J genes are TRBV24-1 and TRBJ2-2, with a possible D match to TRBD2 (5 bases). Trimming cost V 8 bases and J 5 bases, with 11 bases left between them. The V gene's germline CDR1 is KGHDR and CDR2 SFDVKD. The CDR3 runs 13 residues. The CDR3, as DNA: TGTGCCACCAACCGGGGAGTAACCGGGGAGCTGTTTTTT. This codes for CATNRGVTGELFF.

V and J are TRBV30 and TRBJ2-5, with TRBD2 matching 7 bases. CDR1 and CDR2 (germline): GTSNPN, SVGIG (reference sequence). CDR3 length: 16 residues. The trim removed 3 bases at V and 0 bases at J, leaving 10 bases unmatched. DNA of the CDR3: TGTGCCTGGAGAGATCTAGGACTAGACTACCAAGAGACCCAGTACTTC. Translated, it gives CAWRDLGLDYQETQYF.

Only a few counts were recorded for this clone. This rearrangement joins TRBV11-2 to TRBJ2-7; D is undetermined. The germline V gene has CDR1 SGHAT and CDR2 FQNNGV. The CDR3 is made up of 13 amino acids. V lost 1 base and J 4 bases, leaving 8 bases between the germline ends. The CDR3 is CASSLAPLYEQYF. CDR3 coding DNA: TGTGCCAGCAGCTTAGCCCCGTTGTACGAGCAGTACTTC.

Notes on this clone: Other nucleotide sequences from this sample produce the same CDR3. The chain carries TRBV4-2 and TRBJ2-5; weak D call: TRBD2 (6 bases). The germline gives CDR1 LGHNA, CDR2 YNFKEQ. Trimming pared 0 bases from V and 5 bases from J, leaving 10 bases between. The CDR3 has 14 residues. The chain's CDR3 is CASSQDTSQETQYF. CDR3 in DNA: TGTGCCAGCAGCCAAGATACTAGCCAGGAGACCCAGTACTTC.

This rearrangement joins TRBV11-2 to TRBJ2-2, with 8 bases identical to TRBD1. The V and J ends lost 5 bases and 6 bases, in that order; junction bases with no gene match: 8. Looked up from germline, CDR1 is SGHAT and CDR2 is FQNNGV. The CDR3 covers 15 residues. CDR3 nucleotides: TGTGCCAGCAGCAGAGACAGGGGACAGGCCGGGGAGCTGTTTTTT. This translates into CASSRDRGQAGELFF. Supplemented by reference TRBV11-2 and TRBJ2-2, the full variable domain reads EAGVAQSPRYKIIEKRQSVAFWCNPISGHATLYWYQQILGQGPKLLIQFQNNGVVDDSQLPKDRFSAERLKGVDSTLKIQPAKLEDSAVYLCASSRDRGQAGELFFGEGSRLTVL.

The J gene is TRBJ2-1, the V gene TRBV11-3, with 9 bases lining up with TRBD1. Trimming cost V 5 bases and J 6 bases; bases outside gene matches: 8. This CDR3 comprises 15 residues. Germline V gene sequence: CDR1 SGHNT, CDR2 YENEEA. CDR3 in amino acids: CASSQGGQGTNEQFF. The CDR3 nucleotides read TGTGCCAGCAGCCAGGGGGGACAGGGCACCAATGAGCAGTTCTTC.

The V and J genes are TRBV7-9 and TRBJ2-7; TRBD1 might be the D (5 bases). CDR1 is SEHNR and CDR2 is FQNEAQ in the germline V gene (reference sequence). CDR3 length: 15 amino acids. Trimming removed 2 bases from V and 2 bases from J, with 13 bases in between. The DNA of the CDR3 is TGTGCCAGCAGCTTACGTGAAGGGGCCCCCTACGAGCAGTACTTC. This translates into CASSLREGAPYEQYF. Drawing the rest from reference TRBV7-9 and TRBJ2-7, the complete variable domain is DTGVSQNPRHKITKRGQNVTFRCDPISEHNRLYWYRQTLGQGPEFLTYFQNEAQLEKSRLLSDRFSAERPKGSFSTLEIQRTEQGDSAMYLCASSLREGAPYEQYFGPGTRLTVT.

This chain joins TRBV28 and TRBJ2-5; 7 bases line up with TRBD2. The V gene end was trimmed by 3 bases and the J gene end by 2 bases; junction bases not matched to a gene: 3. In germline, CDR1 is MDHEN, CDR2 SYDVKM. The CDR3 length is 14 residues. In nucleotides, the CDR3 is TGTGCCAGCAGTTTGCTAGCGGAACAAGAGACCCAGTACTTC. Translated: CASSLLAEQETQYF. Filled out from reference TRBV28 and TRBJ2-5, the complete variable domain reads DVKVTQSSRYLVKRTGEKVFLECVQDMDHENMFWYRQDPGLGLRLIYFSYDVKMKEKGDIPEGYSVSREKKERFSLILESASTNQTSMYLCASSLLAEQETQYFGPGTRLLVL.

The V gene is TRBV27, the J gene TRBJ2-2, with D possibly being TRBD1 (6 bases). The germline V and J ends were trimmed by 4 bases and 5 bases, with 14 bases remaining between them. This CDR3 is built from 15 residues. Per germline, CDR1 MNHEY and CDR2 SMNVEV (reference sequence). This CDR3 is CASSSTGTGTGELFF. The DNA of the CDR3 is TGTGCCAGCAGTTCAACAGGAACAGGGACCGGGGAGCTGTTTTTT.